The present TCR beta chain was sequenced within a study of naive and memory T cell subsets. Germline V CDR1 and CDR2: GTSNPN, SVGIG (reference sequence). With 3 bases clipped from V and 3 bases from J, the junction kept 5 bases outside the gene matches. This CDR3 has 14 residues. The beta constant-region primer was an equimolar mix of two oligonucleotides covering TRBC1 and TRBC2. An oligonucleotide with the SP2 primer and a 12-nucleotide UMI was ligated to the cDNA 3' end. The ligated cDNA underwent four PCR rounds using SP2 and nested alpha and beta constant-region primers. TCRdb re-analysed the UMI-ligation and nested PCR reads in MiXCR, keeping a single row per CDR3 protein. The sample shows under 100,000 distinct CDR3 sequences, 7% to 7.5% of them seen only once. After the first PCR, alpha and beta chain libraries were processed separately.

This chain connects TRBV30 to TRBJ2-1; 7 nucleotides agree with TRBD2. This TCR was recovered from a human donor in good health. Material for sequencing was central memory CD4+ T cells from blood. The CDR3 region is CAWSRSSGYNEQFF. The CDR3 DNA sequence: TGTGCCTGGAGCCGGTCTAGCGGCTACAATGAGCAGTTCTTC.